This is a list of T cell receptor beta chains from one sample in a study of blood T cell repertoires in COVID-19. Measured with immunoSEQ multiplex PCR; TCRdb has only the in-frame clones, and not every one. The repertoire holds over 200,000 clones, with roughly four fifths as singletons. Material: peripheral blood. These receptors came from a middle-aged woman with acute or convalescent COVID-19. CDR3s include the opening cysteine and the closing phenylalanine or tryptophan. D genes are given only for firm matches. Clone size is not always given. Where it is, it says once, few, many or a class for expanded clones.

TRBV5-1	.	.	TRBJ1-2	CASGPREAVGYTF	TGCGCCAGCGGACCCAGGGAGGCCGTTGGCTACACCTTC
TRBV6-2/TRBV6-3	.	TRBD2	TRBJ2-3	CASSSGKRGVTDTQYF	TGTGCCAGCAGTTCGGGGAAGCGGGGTGTGACAGATACGCAGTATTTT
TRBV19	.	.	TRBJ2-7	CASSITRDNEQYF	TGTGCCAGTAGTATCACCAGGGACAACGAGCAGTACTTC
TRBV10-3	.	.	TRBJ2-2	CAIRNRDSPDTGELFF	TGTGCCATCAGGAACCGGGACTCCCCTGACACCGGGGAGCTGTTTTTT
TRBV10-1	few	.	TRBJ2-1	CASSAEGGELGEQFF	TGCGCCAGCAGTGCTGAGGGGGGGGAGCTCGGGGAGCAGTTCTTC
TRBV7-9	.	TRBD2	TRBJ2-3	CASSLDMSGRDTQYF	TGTGCCAGCAGCTTAGACATGAGCGGGAGAGATACGCAGTATTTT
TRBV7-2	.	.	TRBJ1-4	CASSLQISTNEKLFF	TGTGCCAGCAGCTTACAGATCTCAACTAATGAAAAACTGTTTTTT
TRBV6-5	once	TRBD1	TRBJ2-7	CASRGQGRFDEQYF	TGTGCCAGCAGAGGACAGGGGAGATTTGACGAGCAGTACTTC
TRBV27	once	TRBD2	TRBJ2-1	CASRTFREAEQFF	TGTGCCAGCAGAACTTTCCGGGAGGCTGAGCAGTTCTTC
TRBV20-1	.	.	TRBJ1-1	CSPTQGTEAFF	TGCAGTCCCACGCAGGGCACTGAAGCTTTCTTT
TRBV30	.	.	TRBJ2-7	CAWSVYSYEQYF	TGTGCCTGGAGTGTATACTCCTACGAGCAGTACTTC
TRBV7-2	.	.	TRBJ1-4	CASSPRRGGGNEKLFF	TGTGCCAGCAGCCCCCGCCGGGGGGGCGGTAATGAAAAACTGTTTTTT
TRBV27	few	TRBD1	TRBJ2-7	CASSLSGQGEEQYF	TGTGCCAGCAGTTTATCGGGACAGGGTGAAGAGCAGTACTTC
TRBV27	.	.	TRBJ2-1	CASKKGSYNEQFF	TGTGCCAGCAAGAAGGGGTCCTACAATGAGCAGTTCTTC
TRBV5-1	.	.	TRBJ2-7	CASSLYKGYEQYF	TGCGCCAGCAGCTTGTATAAGGGGTACGAGCAGTACTTC
TRBV27	few	.	TRBJ2-6	CASSLGGYPSGANVLTF	TGTGCCAGCAGTTTAGGGGGGTACCCGTCTGGGGCCAACGTCCTGACTTTC
TRBV19	.	.	TRBJ2-7	CASSMRGLNSYEQYF	TGTGCCAGTAGTATGCGGGGGCTGAACTCCTACGAGCAGTACTTC
TRBV2	.	TRBD2	TRBJ2-7	CASSEVSGTKYEQYF	TGTGCCAGCAGTGAAGTGAGCGGGACTAAGTACGAGCAGTACTTC
TRBV6-1	few	.	TRBJ1-2	CASSEATGPNYGYTF	TGTGCCAGCAGTGAAGCGACAGGACCCAACTATGGCTACACCTTC
TRBV18	.	TRBD1	TRBJ1-3	CASSPDRKTGNTIYF	TGTGCCAGCTCACCGGACAGGAAGACTGGAAACACCATATATTTT
TRBV6-6	.	.	TRBJ1-2	CASQRGGNYGYTF	TGTGCCAGCCAGAGGGGGGGGAACTATGGCTACACCTTC
TRBV6-1	.	.	TRBJ1-2	CASSERKALGAGSYGYTF	TGTGCCAGCAGTGAAAGGAAGGCCCTGGGGGCTGGCAGCTATGGCTACACCTTC
TRBV7-3	.	TRBD2	TRBJ2-3	CASSSPAERGGDTQYF	TGTGCCAGCAGCTCTCCGGCGGAACGGGGGGGAGATACGCAGTATTTT
TRBV5-1	few	.	TRBJ1-6	CASSLKPPGQGNNSPLHF	TGCGCCAGCAGTCTTAAACCCCCGGGACAAGGGAATAATTCACCCCTCCACTTT
TRBV19	.	.	TRBJ1-4	CASGDSEKLFF	TGTGCCAGCGGTGACTCAGAAAAACTGTTTTTT
TRBV19	.	.	TRBJ2-3	CASSNYRDTTGDTQYF	TGTGCCAGTAGTAATTACAGGGATACCACAGGGGATACGCAGTATTTT
TRBV7-9	.	TRBD2	TRBJ2-5	CASSLALSFSGRKETQYF	TGTGCCAGCAGCTTAGCCCTCAGTTTTAGCGGGAGAAAAGAGACCCAGTACTTC
TRBV10-3	.	.	TRBJ1-5	CAISDGGRGGQPQHF	TGTGCCATCAGTGACGGAGGGAGGGGCGGTCAGCCCCAGCATTTT
TRBV18	.	.	TRBJ2-3	CASSNPGDTQYF	TGTGCCAGCTCAAACCCGGGGGATACGCAGTATTTT
TRBV7-9	.	.	TRBJ2-1	CASSPLGAGVNEQFF	TGTGCCAGCAGCCCCCTGGGGGCGGGGGTCAATGAGCAGTTCTTC
TRBV5-1	.	.	TRBJ1-1	CASSGRLGANTEAFF	TGCGCCAGCAGCGGAAGGCTAGGGGCGAACACTGAAGCTTTCTTT
TRBV30	once	.	TRBJ1-2	CAWSVTRDYGYTF	TGTGCCTGGAGTGTGACTAGGGACTATGGCTACACCTTC
TRBV5-1	.	.	TRBJ2-7	CASSLASFSGVYEQYF	TGCGCCAGCAGCTTGGCCTCGTTTTCGGGAGTATACGAGCAGTACTTC
TRBV4-3	once	TRBD1	TRBJ1-2	CASSQAGGARLDYGYTF	TGCGCCAGCAGCCAAGCAGGGGGCGCTAGGTTAGACTATGGCTACACCTTC
TRBV11-2	.	TRBD2	TRBJ2-7	CASSPGTSGGLFYEQYF	TGTGCCAGCAGCCCCGGGACTAGCGGGGGGCTATTCTACGAGCAGTACTTC
TRBV7-3	.	TRBD2	TRBJ2-1	CASSLTLAGGPNEQFF	TGTGCCAGCAGCTTAACGCTAGCGGGGGGTCCTAATGAGCAGTTCTTC
TRBV2	.	TRBD2	TRBJ2-7	CASMGGASGTYEQYF	TGTGCCAGCATGGGGGGGGCTAGCGGGACCTACGAGCAGTACTTC
TRBV5-6	.	TRBD1	TRBJ2-1	CASSLVTGVYNEQFF	TGTGCCAGCAGCTTGGTAACAGGGGTATACAATGAGCAGTTCTTC
TRBV7-2	.	TRBD2	TRBJ2-7	CASSIIAGGPIEQYF	TGTGCCAGCAGCATAATAGCGGGGGGCCCAATCGAGCAGTACTTC
TRBV15	.	.	TRBJ2-2	CATSMDIGGNTGELFF	TGTGCCACCAGCATGGACATCGGCGGCAACACCGGGGAGCTGTTTTTT
TRBV6-2/TRBV6-3	.	.	TRBJ1-1	CASSYRTSFLEAFF	TGTGCCAGCAGTTACAGGACATCCTTTCTCGAAGCTTTCTTT
TRBV25-1	.	TRBD1	TRBJ1-4	CASSDSRGRREKLFF	TGTGCCAGCAGTGACAGCAGGGGGCGGCGGGAAAAACTGTTTTTT
TRBV6-5	.	.	TRBJ2-3	CASSSTLSTDTQYF	TGTGCCAGCAGTAGTACATTGAGCACAGATACGCAGTATTTT
TRBV3-1/TRBV3-2	.	.	TRBJ2-2	CASSQALGLGTGELFF	TGTGCCAGCAGCCAAGCCTTGGGGCTCGGAACCGGGGAGCTGTTTTTT
TRBV21-1	.	.	TRBJ1-2	CASRTQGSYGYTF	TGTGCCAGCAGAACACAGGGGTCCTATGGCTACACCTTC
TRBV5-1	.	.	TRBJ1-2	CASSDPGYGYTF	TGCGCCAGCAGCGATCCCGGGTACGGCTACACCTTC
TRBV5-5	.	TRBD1	TRBJ1-4	CASLRGTGAEKLFF	TGTGCCTCCCTCCGGGGGACAGGGGCTGAAAAACTGTTTTTT
TRBV28	.	TRBD1	TRBJ1-1	CAIESGQGDPEAFF	TGTGCCATCGAATCCGGACAGGGAGACCCTGAAGCTTTCTTT
TRBV24-1	.	.	TRBJ2-7	CATSDGASSSYEQYF	TGTGCCACCAGTGATGGGGCGTCCAGCTCCTACGAGCAGTACTTC
TRBV10-1	.	TRBD2	TRBJ2-3	CASSESKLAGLRTDTQYF	TGCGCCAGCAGTGAGTCGAAACTAGCGGGGCTCCGCACAGATACGCAGTATTTT